This T cell receptor beta chain comes out of a study of Ad26.COV2.S vaccination and SARS-CoV-2 variants (dated by TCRdb to the early 2020s). In terms of the full investigation: Donors in the vaccine arm were drawn from COV1001, a multicentre, randomized, double-blind, placebo-controlled phase I-IIa trial testing Ad26.COV2.S in healthy adults. Ad26.COV2.S was administered intramuscularly at 5 x 10^10 or 1 x 10^11 viral particles, either as a single shot or as two shots given 56 days apart. Investigators remained blinded to trial group allocation during experiments and outcome assessment. Trial participants were randomized into five groups of five: low-dose or high-dose Ad26.COV2.S given once or twice, or placebo on both occasions. TCRbeta repertoire sequencing was used to assess the specificity and breadth of SARS-CoV-2-reactive T cell receptors after Ad26.COV2.S vaccination. A total of approximately 32 samples were included in the TCR-sequenced set, comprising around 20 Ad26.COV2.S vaccine recipients, 5 placebo recipients and 8 SARS-CoV-2 convalescent individuals. Results the study describes overall, beyond this receptor: Higher spike-specific TCR breadth was observed in Ad26.COV2.S recipients than in placebo recipients (P = 0.0014). The authors noted that the TCR breadth and depth analyses may have underestimated total T cell responses. Comparable non-spike TCR breadth was observed between vaccine and placebo recipients, consistent with only spike being contained in the vaccine. The study lacked the statistical power to compare responses across vaccine doses or regimens. Substantial breadth of spike-specific CD8+ and CD4+ T cell responses was reported after vaccination.

TCRbeta CDR3 regions were sequenced with the immunoSEQ Assay. After extraction, genomic DNA underwent amplification by bias-controlled multiplex PCR, followed by high-throughput sequencing. On the authors' methods: To quantify the absolute abundance of each unique TCRbeta CDR3 region, sequences were collapsed and filtered. Usable DNA was measured by amplifying reference genes present in all nucleated cells, and TCRbeta template counts were normalized to that usable DNA to estimate T cell fraction. Repertoire TCRs were annotated as SARS-CoV-2-specific by exact matching of V gene, CDR3 amino acid sequence and J gene to a known reactive TCR set. MIRA supplied the reference SARS-CoV-2 TCR set, which was filtered for enrichment in COVID-19-positive ImmuneCODE repertoires so that public or cross-reactive TCRs were removed. Based on the MIRA antigens, annotated TCRs were further analysed at the level of specific ORF or position within ORF. Breadth was defined as the number of annotated unique rearrangements divided by the total number of unique productive rearrangements, and depth was defined as the summed frequency of the annotated unique rearrangements. TCR breadth was compared between groups using two-sided Wilcoxon rank-sum tests. Sourced from immuneACCESS, this table was stored by TCRdb with only in-frame sequences that have V and J called. A share of the clones is absent; for the studies checked, an unresolved V gene accounts for under half, and the remainder has no known explanation. D and trimming come from the DNA, and the V and J calls and clone size come from that table. The sample table holds hundreds of thousands of clones, of which 80% to 90% were seen once. The top ten clonotypes cover 9.5% to 12% of the sample.

As concerns this clone: Its antigen has not been determined. Per-base qualities were not stored, and no clone one base away is much larger.

The treatment or condition label for this specimen denotes: around 19 received Ad26.COV2.S at low or high dose, single or two shots; 5 received placebo; per-sample allocation not given. For vaccine and placebo recipients, repertoires were sequenced using samples collected on day 63 after the first injection. In Cohort 1b, about two dozen adults aged 18-55 years were enrolled at a single site in Boston, USA, between 29 July and 7 August 2020. Ad26.COV2.S was a replication-incompetent adenovirus type 26 vector that expressed a prefusion-stabilized SARS-CoV-2 spike protein derived from the original Wuhan strain. The receptor comes from a person aged 18 to 59 who received the Ad26.COV2.S COVID-19 vaccine or a placebo. The sample was peripheral blood, taken in a trial of Ad26.COV2.S vaccine versus placebo.

The DNA sequence follows: TGTGCCAGCAGCTTAACGCGGCTCAAGAACGAGCAGTACTTC. Translated, this is CASSLTRLKNEQYF. Here the chain combines TRBV7-2 and TRBJ2-7; no D segment can be confidently identified. Trimming removed 2 bases from V and 5 bases from J, leaving 13 bases between the germline ends. Including the terminal cysteine and phenylalanine, the CDR3 comprises 14 residues. This entry keeps only the CDR3 DNA: 42 bases, framed from base 1. CDR1 and CDR2 were assigned from the germline V gene as SGHTA and FQGNSA.